A single T cell receptor beta chain is shown here with its context. Its cognate antigen is unknown. The source of the sample is a study of T-cell reconstitution after alpha-beta-depleted transplantation in children. The CDR3 sequence is 16 residues long. The germline V gene encodes CDR1 LNHDA and CDR2 SQIVND (reference sequence). V lost 2 bases to trimming and J lost 2 bases, with 15 bases between them. During its preparation, the TCRbeta library received unique molecular identifiers. TCRdb fed the PCR reads into MiXCR, producing one record per CDR3 protein. This sample has about 980,000 distinct CDR3 sequences, with under 30% found just once. General study results and limits: The authors attributed T-cell counts and diversity one year after transplant mostly to newly produced T cells. Surviving recipient T cells and intrathymic progenitors accounted for some patients' high TCRbeta diversity at day 60. There were reportedly several hundred expanded graft clones from which alpha-beta T cells came about two months after transplant.

The clonotype originates from a boy younger than two who had a stem cell transplant for SCID, so the T cells may come from the graft donor. Sequences were derived from PBMCs, mostly from graft donor cells, sampled 360 days after TCRalphabeta/CD19-depleted stem cell transplant. The V gene is TRBV19, the J gene TRBJ2-5, with D perhaps TRBD1 (6 bases). CDR3 nucleotide sequence: TGTGCCAGTAGTATAATAGAGGCGACAGGTCAAGAGACCCAGTACTTC. Translation: CASSIIEATGQETQYF.